These T cell receptor beta chains were read from a single sample in a study of T cell responses to AZD1222 COVID-19 vaccine. Sequencing was performed with immunoSEQ multiplex PCR; in TCRdb, only in-frame clones are kept and a portion is missing. The table has about 170,000 clones, 85% to 90% seen once. The sample consisted of peripheral blood, taken on day 0 of AZD1222 vaccination. These receptors were obtained from an adult in good health. Both conserved end residues are part of each CDR3. A D gene is named only where the DNA matches it firmly. Part of the rows lack a size; the others show once, few, many or a class for expanded clones.

v_gene	d_gene	abundance	j_gene	CDR3nt	CDR3aa
TRBV6-4	.	.	TRBJ1-4	TGTGCCAGCAGTGACTCGAGGAGGGCAGTTATGAGTTTTAGGTACGCTAATGAAAAACTGTTTTTT	CASSDSRRAVMSFRYANEKLFF
TRBV21-1	.	once	TRBJ2-3	TGTGCCAGCAGCACACGGACAGGGGGTACTGATACGCAGTATTTT	CASSTRTGGTDTQYF
TRBV4-2	.	.	TRBJ2-7	TGTGCCAGCAGCCCCACGACCTACGAGCAGTACTTC	CASSPTTYEQYF
TRBV6-5	.	once	TRBJ2-1	TGTGCCAGCAGAGGGGGGCGAGAGCAGTTCTTC	CASRGGREQFF
TRBV5-1	.	.	TRBJ2-5	TGCGCCAGCAGTAGGCTGGTACAAGGCCAAGAGACCCAGTACTTC	CASSRLVQGQETQYF
TRBV4-1	TRBD2	.	TRBJ2-5	TGCGCCAGCAGCCAACCTAGCGGGGAAGAGACCCAGTACTTC	CASSQPSGEETQYF
TRBV28	.	once	TRBJ1-1	TGTGCCAGCAATGAGGGGCCCCCTGAAGCTTTCTTT	CASNEGPPEAFF
TRBV20-1	.	.	TRBJ2-7	TGCAGTGCTAGTAGGGACACCTCCTACGAGCAGTACTTC	CSASRDTSYEQYF
TRBV9	.	.	TRBJ1-6	TGTGCCAGCAGCCCCTCTGGGGGAAGCTCCTATAATTCACCCCTCCACTTT	CASSPSGGSSYNSPLHF
TRBV2	.	.	TRBJ2-1	TGTGCCAGCAGTCTTGTACTCCCAGATGAGCAGTTCTTC	CASSLVLPDEQFF
TRBV28	.	.	TRBJ1-2	TGTGCCAGCAGCCGGCCCTACACCTTC	CASSRPYTF
TRBV9	.	once	TRBJ1-6	TGTGCCAGCAGCCCTGCGGTTTATAATTCACCCCTCCACTTT	CASSPAVYNSPLHF
TRBV5-1	.	.	TRBJ1-5	TGCGCCAGCAGCTTGGGAGAGAGCAATCAGCCCCAGCATTTT	CASSLGESNQPQHF
TRBV9	.	.	TRBJ1-3	TGTGCCAGCAGCGTAGATGGGGGAAGCTCTGGAAACACCATATATTTT	CASSVDGGSSGNTIYF
TRBV3-1/TRBV3-2	TRBD2	.	TRBJ2-1	TGTGCCAGCAGTATAAACCTTGGGGGGGACAATGAGCAGTTCTTC	CASSINLGGDNEQFF
TRBV30	.	once	TRBJ2-5	TGTGCCTGGCTAGAAGGGGAGACCCAGTACTTC	CAWLEGETQYF
TRBV2	.	.	TRBJ2-7	TGTGCCAGCAGTGCAGACAGCTCCTACGAGCAGTACTTC	CASSADSSYEQYF
TRBV28	TRBD1	once	TRBJ2-5	TGTGCCAGCAGCCGCAGGGGGAACCAAGAGACCCAGTACTTC	CASSRRGNQETQYF
TRBV19	.	once	TRBJ1-1	TGTGCCAGTAGTATAGGCGGGTTGAACACTGAAGCTTTCTTT	CASSIGGLNTEAFF
TRBV28	.	.	TRBJ2-7	TGTGCCAGCAGTTTATCCAGGGGGGTCTCCTACGAGCAGTACTTC	CASSLSRGVSYEQYF
TRBV7-9	.	.	TRBJ1-3	TGTGCCACAACAGAAAAAGCTGGAAACACCATATATTTT	CATTEKAGNTIYF
TRBV4-1	.	.	TRBJ2-1	TGCGCCAGCAGCCCCCCCGGGGCCGTTGAGCAGTTCTTC	CASSPPGAVEQFF